These T cell receptor beta chains were read from a single sample in a study of shared clonotypes between healthy human individuals. Only in-frame clones appear in the TCRdb table, and some are missing; sequencing was by immunoSEQ multiplex PCR. The sample lists about a million clones; roughly 77% were seen once. Sequences were obtained from memory CD4+ T cells from PBMCs. Receptor source: a man between 18 and 35 years old in good health. Some clones in this sample may be carry-over from other donors' samples. The CDR3 runs from the conserved cysteine through the conserved F or W. Fields, in order: V gene, D gene, clone size, J gene, CDR3 DNA, CDR3 protein. A D gene is named only where the DNA matches it firmly. Clone size is not always given. Where it is, it says once, few, many or a class for expanded clones.

v_gene: TRBV30
d_gene: NA
abundance: NA
j_gene: TRBJ2-2
CDR3nt: TGTGCCTGGGGGGAAGACCCCGGGGAGCTGTTTTTT
CDR3aa: CAWGEDPGELFF

v_gene: TRBV27
d_gene: TRBD2
abundance: NA
j_gene: TRBJ2-2
CDR3nt: TGTGCCAGCAGTTTGGTGGCTAGCGGGATTGCGCGGGGAACCGGGGAGCTGTTTTTT
CDR3aa: CASSLVASGIARGTGELFF

v_gene: TRBV27
d_gene: TRBD2
abundance: NA
j_gene: TRBJ2-5
CDR3nt: TGTGCCAGCAGTAGTCCTCTAGCGGGAGCCTTGGAGACCCAGTACTTC
CDR3aa: CASSSPLAGALETQYF

v_gene: TRBV5-1
d_gene: NA
abundance: NA
j_gene: TRBJ1-5
CDR3nt: TGCGCCAGCAGCTTGGGGGGAGGGAGCAATCAGCCCCAGCATTTT
CDR3aa: CASSLGGGSNQPQHF

v_gene: TRBV29-1
d_gene: TRBD1
abundance: NA
j_gene: TRBJ2-3
CDR3nt: TGCAGCGTTGTGAGTCCCGGGACAGGGCAAGATACGCAGTATTTT
CDR3aa: CSVVSPGTGQDTQYF

v_gene: TRBV21-1
d_gene: NA
abundance: once
j_gene: TRBJ2-7
CDR3nt: TGTGCCAGCAGCACACCGGGACTAGCAAACTATTCCCTATCCTACGAGCAGTACTTC
CDR3aa: CASSTPGLANYSLSYEQYF

v_gene: TRBV27
d_gene: NA
abundance: NA
j_gene: TRBJ1-4
CDR3nt: TGTGCCAGCAGTTTGTACAGGGAGTCTAATGAAAAACTGTTTTTT
CDR3aa: CASSLYRESNEKLFF

v_gene: TRBV18
d_gene: NA
abundance: NA
j_gene: TRBJ2-1
CDR3nt: TGTGCCAGCTCACCTCCAGGGCTGCAATCCTACAATGAGCAGTTCTTC
CDR3aa: CASSPPGLQSYNEQFF

v_gene: TRBV5-6
d_gene: TRBD2
abundance: NA
j_gene: TRBJ2-3
CDR3nt: TGTGCCAGCAGCTTTATGGGCGGGAGGGTAACAGATACGCAGTATTTT
CDR3aa: CASSFMGGRVTDTQYF

v_gene: TRBV7-3
d_gene: NA
abundance: many
j_gene: TRBJ2-3
CDR3nt: TGTGCCAGCAGCCCCGGTATGAGCACAGATACGCAGTATTTT
CDR3aa: CASSPGMSTDTQYF

v_gene: TRBV15
d_gene: NA
abundance: NA
j_gene: TRBJ1-1
CDR3nt: TGTGCCACCACGCTTAAGGGACAGAACACTGAAGCTTTCTTT
CDR3aa: CATTLKGQNTEAFF

v_gene: TRBV4-3
d_gene: TRBD2
abundance: few
j_gene: TRBJ2-2
CDR3nt: TGCGCCAGCAGCCCGGGGACTAGTTCGAACACCGGGGAGCTGTTTTTT
CDR3aa: CASSPGTSSNTGELFF

v_gene: TRBV2
d_gene: NA
abundance: once
j_gene: TRBJ1-1
CDR3nt: TGTGCCATCGGAGGGGACACTGAAGCTTTCTTT
CDR3aa: CAIGGDTEAFF

v_gene: TRBV7-3
d_gene: TRBD2
abundance: NA
j_gene: TRBJ2-5
CDR3nt: TGTGCCAGCAGCCCAGGGAGGGACGAGACCCAGTACTTC
CDR3aa: CASSPGRDETQYF

v_gene: TRBV5-4
d_gene: TRBD1
abundance: once
j_gene: TRBJ2-5
CDR3nt: TGTGCCAGCAGCGACAGGGGGCGCATAGAGACCCAGTACTTC
CDR3aa: CASSDRGRIETQYF

v_gene: TRBV6-1
d_gene: NA
abundance: once
j_gene: TRBJ2-6
CDR3nt: TGTGCCAGCCAGCCCGGTTCTGGGGCCAACGTCCTGACTTTC
CDR3aa: CASQPGSGANVLTF

v_gene: TRBV9
d_gene: NA
abundance: NA
j_gene: TRBJ1-2
CDR3nt: TGTGCCAGCAGCGCCCTACAGGGCGGTGGCTACACCTTC
CDR3aa: CASSALQGGGYTF

v_gene: TRBV9
d_gene: NA
abundance: NA
j_gene: TRBJ1-5
CDR3nt: TGTGCCAGCAGCGTAGTGAGGGAAGGGGACAATCAGCCCCAGCATTTT
CDR3aa: CASSVVREGDNQPQHF

v_gene: TRBV2
d_gene: NA
abundance: once
j_gene: TRBJ2-5
CDR3nt: TGTGCCAGCAGCCCTGGGGGACCACAAGAGACCCAGTACTTC
CDR3aa: CASSPGGPQETQYF

v_gene: TRBV28
d_gene: TRBD1
abundance: NA
j_gene: TRBJ2-2
CDR3nt: TGTGCCAGCATAGCCGGGACAGTGACCGGGGAGCTGTTTTTT
CDR3aa: CASIAGTVTGELFF

v_gene: TRBV30
d_gene: TRBD1
abundance: NA
j_gene: TRBJ1-2
CDR3nt: TGTGCCTGGACCCTCGGGACAGGGAAATCCTATGGCTACACCTTC
CDR3aa: CAWTLGTGKSYGYTF

v_gene: TRBV11-3
d_gene: TRBD1
abundance: NA
j_gene: TRBJ1-1
CDR3nt: TGTGCCAGCAGCTTAGCCGGGACAGATAACACTGAAGCTTTCTTT
CDR3aa: CASSLAGTDNTEAFF

v_gene: TRBV6-5
d_gene: NA
abundance: NA
j_gene: TRBJ1-1
CDR3nt: TGTGCCAGCAGTTACTCGTCGCGCACTGTCACTGAAGCTTTCTTT
CDR3aa: CASSYSSRTVTEAFF

v_gene: TRBV29-1
d_gene: TRBD2
abundance: once
j_gene: TRBJ2-1
CDR3nt: TGCAGCTCCCGAGGGACTAGCGGCCTCAATGAGCAGTTCTTC
CDR3aa: CSSRGTSGLNEQFF

v_gene: TRBV28
d_gene: TRBD1
abundance: NA
j_gene: TRBJ1-5
CDR3nt: TGTGCCAGCAGCGCAGGGGGCAGCAATCAGCCCCAGCATTTT
CDR3aa: CASSAGGSNQPQHF

v_gene: TRBV5-1
d_gene: NA
abundance: once
j_gene: TRBJ2-6
CDR3nt: TGCGCCAGCAGCTTTGGGGGGGCTGGTGGGGCCAACGTCCTGACTTTC
CDR3aa: CASSFGGAGGANVLTF

v_gene: TRBV5-1
d_gene: NA
abundance: once
j_gene: TRBJ2-3
CDR3nt: TGCGCCAGCAGCCTATTAACTAGCACAGATACGCAGTATTTT
CDR3aa: CASSLLTSTDTQYF

v_gene: TRBV7-3
d_gene: TRBD1
abundance: NA
j_gene: TRBJ2-2
CDR3nt: TGTGCCAGCAGCCCGGGCAGGGGGACCGGGGAGCTGTTTTTT
CDR3aa: CASSPGRGTGELFF

v_gene: TRBV11-1
d_gene: NA
abundance: NA
j_gene: TRBJ2-7
CDR3nt: TGTGCCAGCAGCCCCCTCGAGGCCCGGTACGAGCAGTACTTC
CDR3aa: CASSPLEARYEQYF

v_gene: TRBV28
d_gene: NA
abundance: many
j_gene: TRBJ1-2
CDR3nt: TGTGCCAGCAGTTTGTTGGGGGGGACCTATGGCTACACCTTC
CDR3aa: CASSLLGGTYGYTF

v_gene: TRBV25-1
d_gene: NA
abundance: NA
j_gene: TRBJ2-6
CDR3nt: TGTGCCAGCAGTGAGCCTGGGGCCAACGTCCTGACTTTC
CDR3aa: CASSEPGANVLTF

v_gene: TRBV11-2
d_gene: TRBD1
abundance: NA
j_gene: TRBJ1-2
CDR3nt: TGTGCCAGCAGCGACTACAGGGGGCGGGACTATGGCTACACCTTC
CDR3aa: CASSDYRGRDYGYTF

v_gene: TRBV2
d_gene: TRBD1
abundance: NA
j_gene: TRBJ1-2
CDR3nt: TGTGCCAGCAGTGAAGCGCTAGGGGGCTCGGGCTATGGCTACACCTTC
CDR3aa: CASSEALGGSGYGYTF

v_gene: TRBV7-2
d_gene: NA
abundance: NA
j_gene: TRBJ1-5
CDR3nt: TGTGCCAGCAGCTTACAGGGTGGGGATCAGCCCCAGCATTTT
CDR3aa: CASSLQGGDQPQHF

v_gene: TRBV5-1
d_gene: TRBD2
abundance: NA
j_gene: TRBJ2-3
CDR3nt: TGCGCCAGCAGCTACCGGGGGGGGACGCCACAAGATACGCAGTATTTT
CDR3aa: CASSYRGGTPQDTQYF

v_gene: TRBV7-2
d_gene: NA
abundance: NA
j_gene: TRBJ2-4
CDR3nt: TGTGCCAGCAGCTCCGCTTCCGGGACCAAAAACATTCAGTACTTC
CDR3aa: CASSSASGTKNIQYF

v_gene: TRBV28
d_gene: NA
abundance: NA
j_gene: TRBJ1-2
CDR3nt: TGTGCCAGCAGTTCCGCCGGGGGGGGGATTATCTATGGCTACACCTTC
CDR3aa: CASSSAGGGIIYGYTF

v_gene: TRBV5-1
d_gene: TRBD1
abundance: NA
j_gene: TRBJ1-4
CDR3nt: TGCGCCAGCAGCTTGACGACAGGGAATGAAAAACTGTTTTTT
CDR3aa: CASSLTTGNEKLFF

v_gene: TRBV5-1
d_gene: TRBD2
abundance: NA
j_gene: TRBJ2-3
CDR3nt: TGCGCCAGCCGGGTTCCTGTCGGCGGGAGCTCAGATACGCAGTATTTT
CDR3aa: CASRVPVGGSSDTQYF

v_gene: TRBV7-3
d_gene: NA
abundance: NA
j_gene: TRBJ2-3
CDR3nt: TGTGCCAGCAGCTTATTATCCACCACAGATACGCAGTATTTT
CDR3aa: CASSLLSTTDTQYF

v_gene: TRBV9
d_gene: NA
abundance: few
j_gene: TRBJ1-5
CDR3nt: TGTGCCAGCAGCGTAGAGGCAGGGGCGGGTCAGCCCCAGCATTTT
CDR3aa: CASSVEAGAGQPQHF

v_gene: TRBV2
d_gene: NA
abundance: few
j_gene: TRBJ1-1
CDR3nt: TGTGCCAGAGAAAGTGGCACTGAAGCTTTCTTT
CDR3aa: CARESGTEAFF

v_gene: TRBV5-1
d_gene: NA
abundance: NA
j_gene: TRBJ2-2
CDR3nt: TGCGCCAGCAGCTTTGGAGGTAACAGCGGGGAGCTGTTTTTT
CDR3aa: CASSFGGNSGELFF

v_gene: TRBV30
d_gene: NA
abundance: NA
j_gene: TRBJ2-1
CDR3nt: TGTGCCTACGGGAACGACAATGAGCAGTTCTTC
CDR3aa: CAYGNDNEQFF

v_gene: TRBV5-3
d_gene: TRBD2
abundance: NA
j_gene: TRBJ2-7
CDR3nt: TGTGCCAGAAGCCTAAGCGGGAGTTTTAGCGTCATTGCCTACGAGCAGTACTTC
CDR3aa: CARSLSGSFSVIAYEQYF

v_gene: TRBV5-1
d_gene: NA
abundance: NA
j_gene: TRBJ2-5
CDR3nt: TGCGCCAGCAGCCCTCAGGGGGAGACCCAGTACTTC
CDR3aa: CASSPQGETQYF

v_gene: TRBV5-1
d_gene: TRBD2
abundance: NA
j_gene: TRBJ2-7
CDR3nt: TGCGCCAGCAGCTTGGTAGTAGCGGGAGACTACGAGCAGTACTTC
CDR3aa: CASSLVVAGDYEQYF

v_gene: TRBV12-2
d_gene: NA
abundance: NA
j_gene: TRBJ2-7
CDR3nt: TGTGCAAGTCGCTTGACTAGCGGGAGCTCCTACGAGCAGTACTTC
CDR3aa: CASRLTSGSSYEQYF

v_gene: TRBV30
d_gene: NA
abundance: NA
j_gene: TRBJ2-2
CDR3nt: TGTGCCTACAACAGGGTTAATCAGGCCGGGGAGCTGTTTTTT
CDR3aa: CAYNRVNQAGELFF

v_gene: TRBV7-2
d_gene: NA
abundance: NA
j_gene: TRBJ1-2
CDR3nt: TGTGCCAGCAGCTTAGCTAGCGGGGCCGAGAACTATGGCTACACCTTC
CDR3aa: CASSLASGAENYGYTF

v_gene: TRBV9
d_gene: NA
abundance: NA
j_gene: TRBJ2-6
CDR3nt: TGTGCCAGCAGCCCTTTCGGCAGGGGGGGCCCTGGGGCCAACGTCCTGACTTTC
CDR3aa: CASSPFGRGGPGANVLTF

v_gene: TRBV6-1
d_gene: TRBD2
abundance: NA
j_gene: TRBJ2-4
CDR3nt: TGTGCCAGCAGAGAGACTAGCGGGAAAGACATTCAGTACTTC
CDR3aa: CASRETSGKDIQYF